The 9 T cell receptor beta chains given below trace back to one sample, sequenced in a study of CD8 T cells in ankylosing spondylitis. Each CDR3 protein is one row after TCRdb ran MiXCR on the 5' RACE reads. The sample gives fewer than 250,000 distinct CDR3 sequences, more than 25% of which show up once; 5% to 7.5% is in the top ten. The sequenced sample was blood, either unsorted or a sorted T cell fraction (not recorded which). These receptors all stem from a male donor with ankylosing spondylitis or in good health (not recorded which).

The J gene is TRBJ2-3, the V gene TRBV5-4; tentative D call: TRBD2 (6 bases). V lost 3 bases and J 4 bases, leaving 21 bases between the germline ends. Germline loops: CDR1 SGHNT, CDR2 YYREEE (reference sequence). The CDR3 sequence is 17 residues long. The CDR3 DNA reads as TGTGCCAGCAGCTGGAAGCAAGGACTAACTATACCAGATACGCAGTATTTT. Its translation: CASSWKQGLTIPDTQYF.

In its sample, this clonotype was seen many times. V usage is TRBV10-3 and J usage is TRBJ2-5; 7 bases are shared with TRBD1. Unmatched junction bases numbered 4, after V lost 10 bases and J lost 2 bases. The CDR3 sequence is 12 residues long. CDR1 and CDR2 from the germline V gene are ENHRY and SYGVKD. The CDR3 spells CATGTAQETQYF. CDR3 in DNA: TGTGCCACTGGGACAGCACAAGAGACCCAGTACTTC.

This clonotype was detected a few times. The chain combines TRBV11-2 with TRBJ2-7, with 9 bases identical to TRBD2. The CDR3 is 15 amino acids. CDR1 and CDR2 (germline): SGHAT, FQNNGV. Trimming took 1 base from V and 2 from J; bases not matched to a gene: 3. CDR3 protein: CASSLVSGSTYEQYF. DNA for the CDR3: TGTGCCAGCAGCTTAGTTAGCGGGAGCACCTACGAGCAGTACTTC. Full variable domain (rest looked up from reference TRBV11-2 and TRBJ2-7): EAGVAQSPRYKIIEKRQSVAFWCNPISGHATLYWYQQILGQGPKLLIQFQNNGVVDDSQLPKDRFSAERLKGVDSTLKIQPAKLEDSAVYLCASSLVSGSTYEQYFGPGTRLTVT.

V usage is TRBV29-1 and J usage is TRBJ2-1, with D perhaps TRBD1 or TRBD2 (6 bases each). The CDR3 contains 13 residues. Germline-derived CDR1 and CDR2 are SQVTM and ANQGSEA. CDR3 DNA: TGCGGAGTAGAGGGGGGACGGGAAGGGGTAAGGTTCTTC. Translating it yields CGVEGGREGVRFF.

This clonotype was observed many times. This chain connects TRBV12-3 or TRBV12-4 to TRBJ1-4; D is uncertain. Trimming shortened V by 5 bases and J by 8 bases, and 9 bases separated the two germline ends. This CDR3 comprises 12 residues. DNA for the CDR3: TGTGCCAGCAGTCCCAGGTCGGAAAAACTGTTTTTT. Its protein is CASSPRSEKLFF.

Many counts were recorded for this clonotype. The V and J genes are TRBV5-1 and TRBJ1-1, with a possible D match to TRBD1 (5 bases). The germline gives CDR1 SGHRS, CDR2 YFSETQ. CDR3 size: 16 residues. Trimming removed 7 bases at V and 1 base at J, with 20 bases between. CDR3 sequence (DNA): TGCGCCAGCGCCCCCGGGGCAGGGCCAAGGAACACTGAAGCTTTCTTT. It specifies CASAPGAGPRNTEAFF.

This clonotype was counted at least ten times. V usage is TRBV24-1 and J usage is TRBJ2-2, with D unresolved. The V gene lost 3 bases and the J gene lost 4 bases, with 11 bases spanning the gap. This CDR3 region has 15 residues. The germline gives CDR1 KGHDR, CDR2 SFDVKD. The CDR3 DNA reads TGTGCCACCAGTGATCAAACGGCGAGCACCGGGGAGCTGTTTTTT. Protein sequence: CATSDQTASTGELFF.

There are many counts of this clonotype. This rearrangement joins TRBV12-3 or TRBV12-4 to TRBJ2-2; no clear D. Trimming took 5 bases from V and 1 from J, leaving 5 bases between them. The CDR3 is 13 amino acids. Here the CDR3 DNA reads TGTGCCAGCAGTCTCGGGAACACCGGGGAGCTGTTTTTT. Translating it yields CASSLGNTGELFF.

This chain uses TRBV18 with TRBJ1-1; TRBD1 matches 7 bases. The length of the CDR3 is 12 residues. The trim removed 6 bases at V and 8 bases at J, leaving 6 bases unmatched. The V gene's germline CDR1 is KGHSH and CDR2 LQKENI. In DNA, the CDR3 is TGTGCCAGCTCTCCCGACAGGGCGGAAGCTTTCTTT. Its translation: CASSPDRAEAFF. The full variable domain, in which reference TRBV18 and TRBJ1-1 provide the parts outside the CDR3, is NAGVMQNPRHLVRRRGQEARLRCSPMKGHSHVYWYRQLPEEGLKFMVYLQKENIIDESGMPKERFSAEFPKEGPSILRIQQVVRGDSAAYFCASSPDRAEAFFGQGTRLTVV.